This T cell receptor (beta chain) was captured in a study of early T cells in non-severe SARS-CoV-2 infection. Overall study: Sequencing used unsorted whole-blood bulk RNA, so chains lack pairing. Notes on the study in general: Anti-spike CD8 specificities were favored by VDJdb matching, whose results missed private and CD4 specificities.

Individual cDNA molecules carried attached unique molecular identifiers. TCRdb ran MiXCR on the 5' RACE reads and lists one entry per CDR3 protein. This sample carries some 91,000 distinct CDR3 sequences, about 15% of them seen once, and the ten largest clones take 4.5% to 7%. With 5 bases clipped from V and 7 bases from J, the junction kept 10 bases outside the gene matches. This CDR3 has 15 amino acids. From germline, CDR1 is MDHEN and CDR2 SYDVKM. At least ten counts were recorded for this clonotype. What it recognizes is unknown. The sequencing input was whole blood. The chain employs TRBV28 and TRBJ1-4, with 7 bases matching TRBD1. The clonotype was recovered from an adult who was a healthcare worker with PCR-confirmed SARS-CoV-2 infection or an uninfected control (not recorded which). The CDR3 region is CASSPIETGSEKLFF. The CDR3 bases are TGTGCCAGCAGTCCCATCGAGACAGGGAGTGAAAAACTGTTTTTT.